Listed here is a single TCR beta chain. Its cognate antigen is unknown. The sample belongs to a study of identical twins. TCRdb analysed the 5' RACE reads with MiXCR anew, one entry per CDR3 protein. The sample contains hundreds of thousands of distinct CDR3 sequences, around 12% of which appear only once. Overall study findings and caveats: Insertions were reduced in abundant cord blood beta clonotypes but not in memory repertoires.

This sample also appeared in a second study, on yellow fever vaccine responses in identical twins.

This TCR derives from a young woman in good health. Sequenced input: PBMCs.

The CDR3 sequence: CASSLQIPGYFRDTQYF. The CDR3 bases are TGTGCCAGCAGCCTCCAAATCCCAGGGTATTTCCGCGATACGCAGTATTTT. The chain is built from TRBV7-9 and TRBJ2-3; TRBD1 might be the D (5 bases). The CDR3 sequence is 17 residues long. CDR1 is SEHNR and CDR2 is FQNEAQ in the germline V gene (reference sequence). Trimming took off 5 bases at V and 6 bases at J, with 24 bases between the two ends.